This TCR beta chain was identified in a study of blood T cells in healthy people across ages. Regarding the study as a whole: Long-lived donors carried more naive CD4+ cells and greater diversity than aged donors. Older age went with lower TCR beta diversity per million T cells, in a roughly linear way.

A second PCR of 7 to 11 cycles used a sample-barcoded 5' primer and a J-beta primer mix. A template-switch adaptor that had 12 random nucleotides put a tag on each cDNA molecule. Every sample gave at least 3 million paired-end reads containing CDR3. TCRdb re-analysed the 5' RACE reads in MiXCR, keeping a single row per CDR3 protein. This table holds over 700,000 distinct CDR3 sequences, about 48% found once. Turning to this clonotype: Its antigen is not known.

Per germline, CDR1 SGHTA and CDR2 FQGNSA. The CDR3 runs to 12 residues. J is TRBJ2-1 and V is TRBV7-2; D gene unclear. The end of the DNA aligns better with TRBJ2-7, so the J call may be wrong. This receptor was taken from an elderly man in good health. Source material: blood. CDR3 sequence (DNA): TGTGCCAGCAGCGCCCACCCTAATGAGCAGTACTTC. Its translation: CASSAHPNEQYF.